This TCR beta chain was observed in a study of shared clonotypes between healthy human individuals. CD8 cells classed as naive were CD45RO-negative and positively selected for CCR7, excluding terminally differentiated effector memory CD45RA+ cells. Profiled with immunoSEQ multiplex PCR; TCRdb holds only in-frame clones, not every one. The sample gives around 600,000 clones, around 96% of which show up once; about 0.11% is in the top ten. Germline assignment: CDR1 MNHNS and CDR2 SASEGT. There are 14 residues in the CDR3. V gave up 3 bases and J gave up 4 bases, with 13 bases separating them. V is TRBV6-1 and J is TRBJ2-7, with a tentative D call TRBD1 (6 bases). The sequencing input was naive CD8+ T cells sorted from blood. The sequence was obtained from a woman aged 25-40 years in good health. CDR3 nucleotide sequence: TGTGCCAGCAGTGACCGGGACATCCTTTACGAGCAGTACTTC. This translates into CASSDRDILYEQYF.